This passage covers 27 T cell receptor beta chains from one sample sequenced in a study of blood T cell repertoires in COVID-19 (dated by TCRdb to between 2020 and 2021). Libraries were made using the immunoSEQ multiplex PCR assay. In its TCRdb copy, this immuneACCESS table keeps in-frame sequences only and misses some clones. Where compared with another copy, unresolved V genes explain less than half of these, and the others have no known cause. For this sample the table gives about 120,000 clones, of which 88% were detected only once. The ten largest account for approximately 8.1% of the sample. The specimen sequenced was peripheral blood. The receptors originated from a man aged 50 to 59 with acute or convalescent COVID-19.

This sequence joins TRBV13 and TRBJ2-1, with D possibly being TRBD2 (5 bases). The CDR3 has 14 residues. Germline V gene data show CDR1 as PRHDT and CDR2 as FYEKMQ (reference sequence). Trimming pared 3 bases from V and 2 bases from J, leaving 8 bases between. This CDR3 is CASSFRDPYNEQFF. The CDR3, as DNA: TGTGCCAGCAGCTTCCGGGATCCCTACAATGAGCAGTTCTTC.

The chain uses TRBV29-1 and TRBJ2-3; 12 bases line up with TRBD2. V trimming: 4 bases; J trimming: 6 bases; junction bases outside the gene matches: 2. This CDR3 contains 13 residues. Germline lookup yields CDR1 SQVTM and CDR2 ANQGSEA. CDR3 region: CSVVGTSGDTQYF. The CDR3 coding sequence is TGCAGCGTTGTCGGGACTAGCGGGGATACGCAGTATTTT.

This chain joins TRBV18 and TRBJ2-7; 7 positions match TRBD2. Trimming at V came to 2 bases and at J to 4 bases, leaving 5 bases not matched to a gene. Germline CDR1 and CDR2: KGHSH and LQKENI. This CDR3 comprises 14 residues. This CDR3 is CASSPLGLKYEQYF. CDR3 in DNA: TGTGCCAGCTCACCATTGGGACTAAAATACGAGCAGTACTTC.

The chain is built from TRBV19 and TRBJ1-5, with 7 nucleotides matching TRBD1. The CDR3 loop spans 16 amino acids. The V gene end was trimmed by 4 bases and the J gene end by 0 bases; junction bases not matched to a gene: 6. Germline V CDR1 and CDR2: LNHDA, SQIVND (reference sequence). The CDR3 coding sequence is TGTGCCAGTAGTAACAGGGGCGGCTATAGCAATCAGCCCCAGCATTTT. Translated: CASSNRGGYSNQPQHF.

The genes are TRBV5-6 and TRBJ1-5, with 7 bases identical to TRBD1. This CDR3 has 17 amino acids. V lost 4 bases, J lost 3 bases, and 13 bases stayed unmatched. Germline-derived CDR1 and CDR2 are SGHDT and YYEEEE. The CDR3 sequence: CASSPWGAGGTNQPQHF. CDR3 DNA: TGTGCCAGCAGCCCTTGGGGGGCAGGGGGTACCAATCAGCCCCAGCATTTT.

This clone was seen only a few times. The rearrangement links TRBV5-1 to TRBJ2-5; the D gene is possibly TRBD2 (6 bases). CDR3 size: 15 residues. V gave up 2 bases and J gave up 4 bases, with 15 bases separating them. Germline V gene data show CDR1 as SGHRS and CDR2 as YFSETQ. CDR3 sequence: CASSFAEGLRETQYF. The CDR3, as DNA: TGCGCCAGCAGCTTTGCGGAGGGCCTCCGAGAGACCCAGTACTTC.

In its sample, this clone was seen once. The V call is TRBV2, the J call TRBJ2-3, with TRBD2 identical over 9 bases. Trimming cost V 9 bases and J 6 bases; bases outside gene matches: 10. The length of the CDR3 is 14 residues. From germline, CDR1 is SNHLY and CDR2 FYNNEI. CDR3 sequence: CASGGLAGLDTQYF. In DNA form, the CDR3 reads TGTGCCAGTGGGGGACTAGCTGGTCTTGATACGCAGTATTTT. The complete variable domain, with remaining parts taken from reference TRBV2 and TRBJ2-3, reads EPEVTQTPSHQVTQMGQEVILRCVPISNHLYFYWYRQILGQKVEFLVSFYNNEISEKSEIFDDQFSVERPDGSNFTLKIRSTKLEDSAMYFCASGGLAGLDTQYFGPGTRLTVL.

The rearrangement links TRBV14 to TRBJ1-1; D is unclear. V dropped 3 bases and J dropped 6 bases, with 11 bases sitting between them. There are 13 residues in the CDR3. Looked up from germline, CDR1 is SGHDN and CDR2 is FVKESK. CDR3 sequence: CASSHKGSAEAFF. The CDR3 DNA follows: TGTGCCAGCAGCCACAAAGGGAGTGCTGAAGCTTTCTTT. Full variable domain (remainder filled in from reference TRBV14 and TRBJ1-1): EAGVTQFPSHSVIEKGQTVTLRCDPISGHDNLYWYRRVMGKEIKFLLHFVKESKQDESGMPNNRFLAERTGGTYSTLKVQPAELEDSGVYFCASSHKGSAEAFFGQGTRLTVV.

V usage is TRBV4-3 and J usage is TRBJ2-1; no clear D gene. The CDR3 length is 13 residues. The germline V gene has CDR1 LGHNA and CDR2 YSLEER. V gave up 1 base and J gave up 7 bases, with 8 bases separating them. The CDR3 sequence: CASSQGEENEQFF. CDR3 in DNA: TGCGCCAGCAGCCAAGGCGAAGAAAATGAGCAGTTCTTC.

The chain joins TRBV19 to TRBJ1-5; 8 positions agree with TRBD1. V lost 9 bases to trimming and J lost 7 bases; unmatched junction nucleotides: 8. The CDR3 spans 13 residues. In germline, CDR1 is LNHDA, CDR2 SQIVND (reference sequence). The CDR3 region is CASQDRAGQPQHF. CDR3 sequence (DNA): TGTGCCAGCCAGGACAGGGCTGGACAGCCCCAGCATTTT.

This chain's CDR3 is CAISPGGLQETQYF. The CDR3 nucleotides read TGTGCCATCTCTCCAGGGGGGTTACAAGAGACCCAGTACTTC. The chain carries TRBV10-3 and TRBJ2-5, with D perhaps TRBD1 (7 bases). The germline V gene encodes CDR1 ENHRY and CDR2 SYGVKD. This CDR3 region has 14 residues. V gave up 8 bases and J gave up 2 bases, with 15 bases separating them.

This chain joins TRBV7-2 and TRBJ2-5; a possible D gene is TRBD2 (6 bases). The V end was cut by 6 bases, the J end by 2 bases, with 16 bases between. The CDR3 is 15 residues long. Germline CDR1 SGHTA, CDR2 FQGNSA. DNA for the CDR3: TGTGCCAGCAGAACCTACCTACTAGCTCAAGAGACCCAGTACTTC. It translates to CASRTYLLAQETQYF. The full variable domain, in which reference TRBV7-2 and TRBJ2-5 provide the parts outside the CDR3, is GAGVSQSPSNKVTEKGKDVELRCDPISGHTALYWYRQSLGQGLEFLIYFQGNSAPDKSGLPSDRFSAERTGGSVSTLTIQRTQQEDSAVYLCASRTYLLAQETQYFGPGTRLLVL.

The V and J genes are TRBV6-5 and TRBJ1-5; D might be TRBD1 (5 bases). The germline V and J ends were trimmed by 2 bases and 2 bases, with 7 bases remaining between them. The CDR3 contains 14 residues. Looked up from germline, CDR1 is MNHEY and CDR2 is SVGAGI. The CDR3 bases are TGTGCCAGCAGTTACGGGGGGGGCAATCAGCCCCAGCATTTT. Amino acid sequence: CASSYGGGNQPQHF.

The chain employs TRBV11-2 and TRBJ2-7; D may be TRBD1 (5 bases). This CDR3 has 14 amino acids. V lost 3 bases to trimming and J lost 3 bases, with 12 bases between them. Per the germline V gene, CDR1 is SGHAT and CDR2 is FQNNGV. The CDR3 reads CASSFTQGDYEQYF. CDR3 sequence (DNA): TGTGCCAGCAGCTTTACCCAAGGGGACTACGAGCAGTACTTC.

The CDR3 loop reads CASSQEGTGTFETQYF. The CDR3 bases are TGCGCCAGCAGCCAAGAGGGGACAGGGACGTTTGAGACCCAGTACTTC. V and J are TRBV4-1 and TRBJ2-5, with 9 bases lining up with TRBD1. The CDR3 covers 16 residues. Germline CDR1 reads MGHRA; CDR2 reads YSYEKL. After removal of 0 bases from V and 5 bases from J, the junction contained 7 bases not matched to a gene.

The chain links TRBV5-1 to TRBJ2-2; D perhaps matches TRBD1 (5 bases). Between the trimmed V and J ends, which lost 0 bases and 7 bases, there was a span of 7 bases. Germline CDR1 is SGHRS and CDR2 is YFSETQ. The CDR3 runs to 13 residues. CDR3 residues: CASSLEGNGELFF. CDR3 nucleotides: TGCGCCAGCAGCTTGGAGGGGAACGGGGAGCTGTTTTTT. Using reference TRBV5-1 and TRBJ2-2 for the parts outside the CDR3, the full variable domain is KAGVTQTPRYLIKTRGQQVTLSCSPISGHRSVSWYQQTPGQGLQFLFEYFSETQRNKGNFPGRFSGRQFSNSRSEMNVSTLELGDSALYLCASSLEGNGELFFGEGSRLTVL.

This clone is a singleton in its sample. The gene calls are TRBV24-1 and TRBJ2-1; D unresolved. This CDR3 region has 18 residues. CDR1 KGHDR and CDR2 SFDVKD come from the germline V gene. V lost 2 bases and J 4 bases, leaving 20 bases between the germline ends. Here the CDR3 reads CATSDSHLTSTTYNEQFF. The DNA of the CDR3 is TGTGCCACCAGTGATTCGCACTTGACATCTACCACGTACAATGAGCAGTTCTTC.

This clone was picked up one time. The rearrangement links TRBV6-5 to TRBJ2-1, with a weak D call TRBD1 (6 bases). CDR3 size: 14 residues. Trimming shortened V by 7 bases and J by 0 bases, and 10 bases separated the two germline ends. Germline CDR1 reads MNHEY; CDR2 reads SVGAGI. The CDR3 region has the DNA TGTGCCAGCACCGGACAGAGCTCCTACAATGAGCAGTTCTTC. Translated, it gives CASTGQSSYNEQFF.

The chain uses TRBV9 and TRBJ2-2; perhaps TRBD2 as D (5 bases). Trimming took off 0 bases at V and 2 bases at J, with 8 bases between the two ends. Germline CDR1 reads SGDLS; CDR2 reads YYNGEE. This CDR3 contains 15 residues. Written as DNA, the CDR3 is TGTGCCAGCAGCGTAGTCGGGGTCAACACCGGGGAGCTGTTTTTT. As protein: CASSVVGVNTGELFF.

This rearrangement joins TRBV18 to TRBJ1-2; the match to TRBD1 covers 9 bases. Germline lookup yields CDR1 KGHSH and CDR2 LQKENI. This CDR3 contains 14 residues. Unmatched junction bases numbered 5, after V lost 3 bases and J lost 6 bases. The CDR3: CASSPWTGADGYTF. The CDR3 DNA follows: TGTGCCAGCTCACCTTGGACAGGGGCGGATGGCTACACCTTC.

This clone was observed a few times. The chain couples TRBV19 to TRBJ1-5; D remains unclear. The CDR3 covers 15 residues. Looked up from germline, CDR1 is LNHDA and CDR2 is SQIVND (reference sequence). V was shortened by 8 bases and J by 0 bases, with 14 bases between the two germline ends. The CDR3 here is CASHQFRGSNQPQHF. The CDR3 DNA sequence: TGTGCCAGTCACCAATTCCGGGGTAGCAATCAGCCCCAGCATTTT.

The rearrangement joins TRBV5-6 to TRBJ1-1; D uncertain. Germline CDR1 is SGHDT and CDR2 is YYEEEE. The CDR3 covers 13 residues. V lost 4 bases, J lost 1 base, and 8 bases lay in between. CDR3 sequence reads: CASSPAGNTEAFF. The CDR3 DNA reads TGTGCCAGCAGCCCCGCAGGGAACACTGAAGCTTTCTTT. The whole variable domain, filled in from reference TRBV5-6 and TRBJ1-1, reads DAGVTQSPTHLIKTRGQQVTLRCSPKSGHDTVSWYQQALGQGPQFIFQYYEEEERQRGNFPDRFSGHQFPNYSSELNVNALLLGDSALYLCASSPAGNTEAFFGQGTRLTVV.

The table lists this clone with a count of one. The V call is TRBV30, the J call TRBJ1-6, with D perhaps matching TRBD1 (6 bases). The CDR3 has 14 amino acids. The germline V and J ends were trimmed by 2 bases and 1 base, with 6 bases remaining between them. The germline CDR1 and CDR2 sequences are GTSNPN and SVGIG (reference sequence). The CDR3 here is CAWSTGSYNSPLHF. Here the CDR3 DNA reads TGTGCCTGGAGTACAGGGTCCTATAATTCACCCCTCCACTTT.

The chain uses TRBV25-1 and TRBJ1-5; 8 bases fit TRBD1. The CDR3 length is 15 residues. Losses at the gene ends were 11 bases for V and 0 bases for J; bases not matched to a gene: 9. Germline CDR1 reads MGHDK; CDR2 reads SYGVNS. The CDR3 loop reads CAGRDRSLSNQPQHF. In DNA, the CDR3 is TGTGCCGGCCGGGACAGGTCCCTTAGCAATCAGCCCCAGCATTTT.

The J gene is TRBJ2-5, the V gene TRBV18; 8 bases align to TRBD1. V lost 2 bases to trimming and J lost 4 bases; unmatched junction nucleotides: 0. The germline V gene has CDR1 KGHSH and CDR2 LQKENI. CDR3 length: 13 residues. The DNA of the CDR3 is TGTGCCAGCTCACCAGGACAGGGAGAGACCCAGTACTTC. It yields the protein CASSPGQGETQYF. Using reference TRBV18 and TRBJ2-5 for the parts outside the CDR3, the full variable domain is NAGVMQNPRHLVRRRGQEARLRCSPMKGHSHVYWYRQLPEEGLKFMVYLQKENIIDESGMPKERFSAEFPKEGPSILRIQQVVRGDSAAYFCASSPGQGETQYFGPGTRLLVL.

The rearrangement links TRBV19 to TRBJ1-4; 10 bases are a match to TRBD1. The length of the CDR3 is 15 residues. The V segment lost 7 bases and the J segment 4 bases; nucleotides outside the gene matches: 6. Germline-derived CDR1 and CDR2 are LNHDA and SQIVND (reference sequence). The CDR3 region is CASTPGQGHNEKLFF. CDR3 nucleotides: TGTGCCAGTACCCCGGGACAGGGGCATAATGAAAAACTGTTTTTT.

This chain links TRBV19 with TRBJ1-5; a possible D gene is TRBD1 (6 bases). CDR1 is LNHDA and CDR2 is SQIVND in the germline V gene (reference sequence). CDR3 length: 16 amino acids. The V end lost 3 bases, the J end lost 1 base, and 13 bases lay between the germline ends. The CDR3 here is CASSIGGQMSNQPQHF. As DNA, the CDR3 is TGTGCCAGTAGTATCGGGGGGCAGATGAGCAATCAGCCCCAGCATTTT.